The 23 T cell receptor beta chains in this list originate from one sample, sequenced in a study of monozygotic twins with inflammatory bowel disease. TCRdb reprocessed the 5' RACE reads, with one entry per CDR3 protein and no DNA. In total, the table holds 110,000 to 150,000 distinct CDR3 sequences. Sequenced sample: blood. The receptors were gathered from a human donor with ulcerative colitis or Crohn's disease, or a healthy co-twin of an affected twin (not recorded which).

The chain carries TRBV5-1 and TRBJ2-1; the TCRdb call, TRBD1, lacks DNA for checking. Germline assignment: CDR1 SGHRS and CDR2 YFSETQ. The CDR3 contains 15 residues. This CDR3 is CASSFTLGPGGEQFF.

The chain recombines TRBV7-2 with TRBJ2-1. CDR3 length equals 15 residues. Germline CDR1 SGHTA, CDR2 FQGNSA. The CDR3 is CASSLEGFPFDEQFF.

The gene calls are TRBV12-3 or TRBV12-4 and TRBJ2-1; as DNA is missing, the TRBD2 call by TCRdb cannot be tested. This CDR3 is built from 14 residues. CDR3: CASSSGLVFHEQFF.

This chain joins TRBV27 and TRBJ1-6; TCRdb selects TRBD1, and the lack of DNA leaves this call unchecked. The CDR3 totals 16 residues. Germline CDR1 reads MNHEY; CDR2 reads SMNVEV (reference sequence). CDR3 residues: CASSLWSGQGYSPLHF.

The CDR3 spells CASSQWTGPTEAFF. The chain joins TRBV3-1 to TRBJ1-1; absent DNA, TCRdb's TRBD1 call cannot be checked. Per the germline V gene, CDR1 is LGHDT and CDR2 is YNNKEL (reference sequence). The CDR3 runs to 14 residues.

J is TRBJ2-3 and V is TRBV10-3; TCRdb's D gene call, TRBD1, goes unchecked for lack of DNA. Germline CDR1 is ENHRY and CDR2 is SYGVKD. CDR3 length: 15 amino acids. This chain's CDR3 is CAISSRQGSTDTQYF.

V is TRBV13 and J is TRBJ2-1; TCRdb calls TRBD2, which cannot be checked without DNA. The CDR3 has 16 amino acids. From germline, CDR1 is PRHDT and CDR2 FYEKMQ (reference sequence). CDR3 residues: CASSIPGLATYNEQFF.

The chain is built from TRBV6-1 and TRBJ2-7. This CDR3 is built from 12 residues. Per germline, CDR1 MNHNS and CDR2 SASEGT. CDR3 in amino acids: CASSEHSYEQYF.

The chain recombines TRBV12-3 or TRBV12-4 with TRBJ1-2; TCRdb picks TRBD1, but there is no DNA to check that call. This CDR3 is built from 13 residues. CDR3 in amino acids: CASRVRTGEGYTF.

The genes are TRBV6-5 and TRBJ2-7; the TCRdb D gene call, TRBD1, has no DNA to confirm it. CDR1 MNHEY and CDR2 SVGAGI come from the germline V gene. This CDR3 region has 16 residues. The CDR3 sequence is CASSSIDRAFFYEQYF.

The J gene is TRBJ2-7, the V gene TRBV9; TCRdb lists TRBD2, though no DNA is available to test this call. This CDR3 region has 15 residues. Germline values: CDR1 SGDLS, CDR2 YYNGEE. Here the CDR3 reads CASSVEPAEGYEQYF.

V and J are TRBV5-5 and TRBJ2-2; TCRdb reports TRBD2, a call that lacks DNA to check it against. Germline CDR1 SGHKS, CDR2 YYEKEE (reference sequence). The CDR3 totals 17 residues. The CDR3 reads CASSLAGTSGRVGELFF.

This chain links TRBV20-1 with TRBJ2-3; TCRdb reports TRBD1, a call that lacks DNA to check it against. Per germline, CDR1 DFQATT and CDR2 SNEGSKA (reference sequence). The CDR3 length is 12 residues. CDR3 in amino acids: CSGTGRTDTQYF.

The chain links TRBV5-1 to TRBJ1-5; checking the TCRdb D call of TRBD1 is not possible without DNA. CDR1 is SGHRS and CDR2 is YFSETQ in the germline V gene. The CDR3 sequence is 14 residues long. CDR3 loop: CASSLEGAKQPQHF.

V usage is TRBV5-1 and J usage is TRBJ1-1. The CDR3 runs to 14 residues. Germline CDR1 reads SGHRS; CDR2 reads YFSETQ. CDR3: CASSLVASNTEAFF.

The rearrangement uses TRBV12-3 or TRBV12-4 and TRBJ2-2; TCRdb gives TRBD2 as the D gene, but with no DNA this cannot be confirmed. The CDR3 spans 15 residues. The CDR3 loop reads CASSLTGGYTGELFF.

The chain couples TRBV6-1 to TRBJ2-3; the TCRdb call, TRBD2, lacks DNA for checking. This CDR3 region has 15 residues. Per the germline V gene, CDR1 is MNHNS and CDR2 is SASEGT. Here the CDR3 reads CASALAGELTDTQYF.

The chain employs TRBV24-1 and TRBJ2-1. This CDR3 is built from 15 residues. Germline CDR1 and CDR2: KGHDR and SFDVKD. This CDR3 reads CATSEPAHAYNEQFF.

The chain is built from TRBV6-1 and TRBJ2-3; checking the TCRdb D call of TRBD2 is not possible without DNA. The CDR3 has 18 amino acids. CDR1 and CDR2 from the germline V gene are MNHNS and SASEGT. CDR3 in amino acids: CASSHRTSGSIGTDTQYF.

This chain connects TRBV7-9 to TRBJ1-1. The CDR3 extends over 11 amino acids. Germline lookup yields CDR1 SEHNR and CDR2 FQNEAQ (reference sequence). This chain's CDR3 is CASSLNPQAFF.

The chain carries TRBV7-3 and TRBJ1-1; TCRdb proposes TRBD1, but this gene call is untestable without DNA. The CDR3 length is 13 residues. Germline CDR1 SGHTA, CDR2 FQGTGA. The CDR3 is CASRRGLDTEAFF.

This chain links TRBV20-1 with TRBJ2-2. Germline CDR1 is DFQATT and CDR2 is SNEGSKA (reference sequence). The CDR3 extends over 15 amino acids. The CDR3 loop reads CSARDPVTDTGELFF.

This chain links TRBV27 with TRBJ2-7; the TRBD2 assignment by TCRdb is unverifiable without DNA. Germline CDR1 reads MNHEY; CDR2 reads SMNVEV (reference sequence). CDR3 length: 13 residues. The CDR3 here is CASRGTSVYEQYF.